The table lists the clone carrying this T cell receptor beta chain with a few counts. The data are from a study of blood T cell repertoires in COVID-19. Study background: Material from acute and convalescent COVID-19 was sourced from the United States, Italy and Spain. T cells, B-cell-depleted T cells, or PBMCs provided the cDNA or gDNA that served as material.

In the original analysis: Nucleated cell counts were estimated from reference gene primer amplification. Produced via immunoSEQ multiplex PCR; TCRdb's table is partial and in-frame only. V and J calls and clone size are given by that table; D and trimming were obtained from the DNA. This table has roughly 260,000 clones, roughly 80% appearing once. Trimming took off 6 bases at V and 7 bases at J, with 6 bases between the two ends. Per germline, CDR1 LGHDT and CDR2 YNNKEL (reference sequence). The CDR3 length is 11 residues. The receptor was derived from a woman aged 40 to 50 with active or convalescent COVID-19. Sequencing used peripheral blood. The genes are TRBV3-1 (or the pseudogene TRBV3-2) and TRBJ1-4, with D unclear. The DNA for the CDR3 is TGTGCCAGCAGACAGACTGAAAAACTGTTTTTT. It encodes CASRQTEKLFF.